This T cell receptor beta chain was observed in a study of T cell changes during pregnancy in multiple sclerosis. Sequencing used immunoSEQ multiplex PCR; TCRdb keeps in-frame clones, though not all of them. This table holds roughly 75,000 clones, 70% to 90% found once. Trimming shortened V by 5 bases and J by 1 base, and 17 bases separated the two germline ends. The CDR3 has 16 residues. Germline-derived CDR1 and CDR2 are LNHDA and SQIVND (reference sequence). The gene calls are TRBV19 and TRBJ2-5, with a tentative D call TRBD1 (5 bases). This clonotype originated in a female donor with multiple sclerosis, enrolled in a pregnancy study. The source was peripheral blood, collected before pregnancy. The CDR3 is CASSPGSRQSQETQYF. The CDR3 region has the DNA TGTGCCAGTAGTCCGGGTAGCAGACAGAGCCAAGAGACCCAGTACTTC.